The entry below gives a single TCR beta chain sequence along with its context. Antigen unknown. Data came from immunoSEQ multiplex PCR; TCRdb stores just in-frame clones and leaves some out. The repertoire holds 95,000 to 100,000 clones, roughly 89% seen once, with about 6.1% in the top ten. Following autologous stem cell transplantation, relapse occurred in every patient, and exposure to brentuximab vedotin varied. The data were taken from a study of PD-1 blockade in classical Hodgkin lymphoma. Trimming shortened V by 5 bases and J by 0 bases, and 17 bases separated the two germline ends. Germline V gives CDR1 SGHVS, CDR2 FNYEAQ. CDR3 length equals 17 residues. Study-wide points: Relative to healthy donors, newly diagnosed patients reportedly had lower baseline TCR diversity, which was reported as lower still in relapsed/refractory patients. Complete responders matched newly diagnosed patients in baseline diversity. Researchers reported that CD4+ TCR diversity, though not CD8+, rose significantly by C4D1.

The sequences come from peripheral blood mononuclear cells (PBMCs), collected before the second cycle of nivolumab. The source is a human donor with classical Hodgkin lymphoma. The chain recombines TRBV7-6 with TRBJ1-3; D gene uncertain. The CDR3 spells CASSDTPLRASGNTIYF. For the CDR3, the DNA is TGTGCCAGCAGCGACACCCCCCTTCGAGCCTCTGGAAACACCATATATTTT.